This T cell receptor beta chain was sequenced in a study of Ad26.COV2.S vaccination and SARS-CoV-2 variants. Treatment here: roughly 18 received Ad26.COV2.S at low or high dose, single or two shots; about 5 received placebo; per-sample allocation not given. Collection of samples fell on day 63 after the first vaccine or placebo injection. V shed 5 bases and J shed 8 bases, with 18 bases lying between them. CDR1 is SGHAT and CDR2 is FQDESV in the germline V gene (reference sequence). The CDR3 contains 14 residues. Assay: immunoSEQ multiplex PCR; the TCRdb copy retains only in-frame clones and omits some. The sample has hundreds of thousands of clones; around 87% are singletons.

The source of this sequence is a person aged 18-60 years who received the Ad26.COV2.S COVID-19 vaccine or a placebo. Sequences were derived from peripheral blood, sampled in a trial of Ad26.COV2.S vaccine versus placebo. The chain joins TRBV11-1 to TRBJ1-1; D ambiguous. CDR3 residues: CASSPRSSVSEAFF. CDR3 DNA: TGTGCCAGCAGCCCCCGGTCCTCAGTCTCCGAAGCTTTCTTT.